A single sample is the source of the 21 T cell receptor beta chains below, sequenced in a study of T cells in women clearing cervical HPV infection. Generated by immunoSEQ multiplex PCR, the TCRdb table keeps only in-frame clones and is missing some. This sample lists 25,000 to 30,000 clones; its ten largest clones have 15% to 20%. The sequenced material came from blood buffy coat. These receptors were collected from a woman between 18 and 69 years old with a cervical HPV16 infection that either progressed to CIN3+ or cleared (not recorded which).

The CDR3: CAGHRSKKQETQYF. The CDR3 bases that were read are TGCGCCGGTCACAGGTCAAAGAAACAAGAGACC. The genes are TRBV10-1 and TRBJ2-5, with D perhaps matching TRBD1 (5 bases). The DNA ends 3 residues before the CDR3 does, and the rest of the CDR3 is filled in from the germline J gene. V lost 11 bases and J lost 2, with 18 bases in between. Germline V gene data show CDR1 as WNHNN and CDR2 as SYGVQD (reference sequence). CDR3 length: 14 residues.

CDR3 region: CASSVGGQKNIYTF. The covered CDR3 bases are TGTGCCAGCAGCGTAGGGGGACAGAAAAACATC. The chain joins TRBV7-9 to TRBJ1-2, with TRBD1 matching 7 bases. The read ends 3 residues shy of where the CDR3 ends; the end is completed using the germline J gene. In germline, CDR1 is SEHNR, CDR2 FQNEAQ (reference sequence). The CDR3 loop spans 14 amino acids.

A note on this clone: Sequencing ends 3 residues short of the CDR3 end; the germline J gene provides the rest. This chain uses TRBV9 with TRBJ2-7; 10 nucleotides agree with TRBD2. J lost 4 bases, V lost 2 bases, and 6 bases had no gene match. The CDR3 loop spans 15 amino acids. The germline CDR1 and CDR2 sequences are SGDLS and YYNGEE. The DNA read from the CDR3 is TGTGCCAGCAGCGTGGCTTTAGCGGGGGGTTACGAG. Protein: CASSVALAGGYE. The complete CDR3 reads CASSVALAGGYEQYF.

About this clone itself: The read ends 3 residues before the CDR3 terminus; that terminus is restored from the germline J gene. The J gene is TRBJ2-2, the V gene TRBV5-1, with D possibly TRBD2 on 6 matching bases. The CDR3 runs to 15 residues. Germline lookup yields CDR1 SGHRS and CDR2 YFSETQ. CDR3 DNA, as far as it was read: TGCGCCAGCAGCCCGGGGGTGGCAACTAATGAAAAG. Its translation: CASSPGVATNEK. The whole CDR3 is CASSPGVATNEKLFF.

On this clone: The CDR3 end lies 3 residues beyond the end of the read and is filled in from the germline J gene. J is TRBJ2-7 and V is TRBV6-2 or TRBV6-3; D is ambiguous. Trimming removed 6 bases at V and 0 bases at J, with 12 bases between. The CDR3 is 14 residues long. Germline V CDR1 and CDR2: MNHEY, SVGEGT. The CDR3: CASRPTVFSYEQYF. CDR3 DNA (partial): TGTGCCAGCAGGCCGACTGTATTCTCCTACGAG.

Note on this clone: The read stops 3 residues short of the end of the CDR3; the missing end is completed from the germline J gene. The chain joins TRBV2 to TRBJ1-2, with D maybe TRBD1 (5 bases). The germline V gene encodes CDR1 SNHLY and CDR2 FYNNEI. CDR3 length: 17 amino acids. Here the CDR3 reads CASSGGRTSGRTDTYTF. The covered CDR3 bases are TGTGCCAGCAGTGGGGGGAGGACTAGCGGGCGCACAGATACC. Complete variable domain (other parts from reference TRBV2 and TRBJ1-2): EPEVTQTPSHQVTQMGQEVILRCVPISNHLYFYWYRQILGQKVEFLVSFYNNEISEKSEIFDDQFSVERPDGSNFTLKIRSTKLEDSAMYFCASSGGRTSGRTDTYTFGSGTRLTVV.

A note on this clone: Compared with germline, one end of the junction differs, possibly owing to a read error. The read stops 3 residues short of the end of the CDR3; the missing end is completed from the germline J gene. This chain connects TRBV4-2 to TRBJ2-7; 9 nucleotides line up with TRBD2. Germline V CDR1 and CDR2: LGHNA, YNFKEQ. This CDR3 is 14 amino acids long. Partial CDR3 DNA: TGCGCCAGCAGCCAAGTAGCGGGGGCGTACGAG. This translates into CASSQVAGAYE. The entire CDR3 protein reads CASSQVAGAYEQYF.

Regarding this clone: Coverage ceases 3 residues before the CDR3 finishes, and the germline J gene fills in the end. The genes are TRBV29-1 and TRBJ1-2; TRBD1 matches at 8 bases. This CDR3 spans 13 amino acids. J lost 3 bases, V lost 8 bases, and 8 bases had no gene match. Per germline, CDR1 SQVTM and CDR2 ANQGSEA. CDR3 protein: CSSRTGTDYGYTF. The sequenced CDR3 bases are TGCAGCTCCCGGACAGGGACCGACTATGGC.

Worth noting for this clone: The CDR3 is cut off 3 residues early in the read; its end comes from the germline J gene. The chain links TRBV20-1 to TRBJ1-2; 8 positions agree with TRBD1. Germline V lookup: CDR1 DFQATT, CDR2 SNEGSKA (reference sequence). The CDR3 length is 13 residues. The CDR3 spells CSASPGQGRSYTF. CDR3 DNA, as far as it was read: TGCAGTGCTAGCCCCGGACAGGGCAGAAGC.

A note on this clone: Read data end 3 residues before the CDR3 end; the end is taken from the germline J gene. This chain joins TRBV19 and TRBJ1-1, with 9 bases lining up with TRBD1. Per germline, CDR1 LNHDA and CDR2 SQIVND (reference sequence). The CDR3 runs 13 residues. The covered CDR3 bases are TGTGCCAGTAGTATTGGGGACAGGGTCGGC. As protein: CASSIGDRVG. In full, the CDR3 is CASSIGDRVGAFF.

The CDR3 reads CASTPRGGDYGQYF. Partial CDR3 DNA: TGTGCCAGTACCCCCAGGGGAGGCGACTATGGT. The chain combines TRBV19 with TRBJ2-4, with D perhaps TRBD1 or TRBD2 (6 bases each). The observed sequence ends 3 residues before the CDR3 terminus, with the missing tail filled in from the germline J gene. There are 14 residues in the CDR3. In germline, CDR1 is LNHDA, CDR2 SQIVND (reference sequence).

A word on this clone: The DNA ends 3 residues before the CDR3 does, and the rest of the CDR3 is filled in from the germline J gene. The genes are TRBV7-9 and TRBJ1-2, with D maybe TRBD1 (5 bases). The CDR3 is 15 amino acids. In germline, CDR1 is SEHNR, CDR2 FQNEAQ (reference sequence). Incomplete CDR3 DNA: TGTGCCAGCAGCTTAGCAGGGGTGTCCTACAATGAC. Residues: CASSLAGVSYND. The complete CDR3 protein is CASSLAGVSYNDYTF.

As for this clone: The read ends 3 residues shy of where the CDR3 ends; the end is completed using the germline J gene. The chain is built from TRBV18 and TRBJ2-3, with TRBD1 identical over 10 bases. The CDR3 extends over 17 amino acids. Germline-derived CDR1 and CDR2 are KGHSH and LQKENI. J was trimmed by 3 bases and V by 3 bases; bases with no gene match: 9. The CDR3 loop is CASSPRTGGIGTDTQYF. Partial CDR3 DNA: TGTGCCAGCTCACCCCGGACAGGGGGTATCGGGACAGATACG.

Details on this clone: The CDR3 end lies 3 residues beyond the end of the read and is filled in from the germline J gene. The J gene is TRBJ2-7, the V gene TRBV2; weak D call: TRBD2 (5 bases). The CDR3 consists of 11 residues. V lost 5 bases and J 6 bases, leaving 8 bases between the germline ends. Per the germline V gene, CDR1 is SNHLY and CDR2 is FYNNEI. The CDR3 sequence is CASSWTFEQYF. CDR3 DNA, as far as it was read: TGTGCCAGCAGTTGGACTTTCGAG.

With regard to this clone: The sequenced fragment ends 3 residues before the CDR3 boundary, so the rest is inferred from the germline J gene. The chain joins TRBV30 to TRBJ1-1; tentatively, D is TRBD1 (6 bases). The V end lost 1 base, the J end lost 6 bases, and 12 bases lay between the germline ends. Germline CDR1 GTSNPN, CDR2 SVGIG (reference sequence). The CDR3 totals 13 residues. CDR3 bases read: TGTGCCTGGAGTGGGGGGCGGCTCGCTGAA. It encodes CAWSGGRLAE. The full CDR3 protein reads CAWSGGRLAEAFF.

About this clone itself: The read terminates 3 residues ahead of where the CDR3 ends, so the germline J gene completes it. The V and J genes are TRBV10-3 and TRBJ2-1, with 8 bases matching TRBD2. The CDR3 is made up of 18 amino acids. V was clipped by 7 bases and J by 8 bases; unmatched bases: 22. From germline, CDR1 is ENHRY and CDR2 SYGVKD. CDR3 region: CAITKSAGTTGGYDEQFF. The CDR3 DNA, read in part, is TGTGCCATCACGAAATCAGCGGGTACGACGGGAGGGTACGATGAG.

A note on this clone: The CDR3 end is not reached by the read, which stops 3 residues before it; the germline J gene fills it in. The chain recombines TRBV2 with TRBJ2-3, with 11 bases fitting TRBD2. The V segment lost 6 bases and the J segment 4 bases; nucleotides outside the gene matches: 3. Germline V gene data show CDR1 as SNHLY and CDR2 as FYNNEI. The CDR3 consists of 14 residues. The CDR3 sequence: CASSLLAGADTQYF. Incomplete CDR3 DNA: TGTGCCAGCAGCCTACTAGCGGGAGCAGATACG.

Concerning this clone itself: The read stops 3 residues short of the end of the CDR3; the missing end is completed from the germline J gene. The V gene is TRBV9, the J gene TRBJ2-5; TRBD1 matches at 7 bases. V gave up 2 bases and J gave up 3 bases; unmatched junction bases: 7. The CDR3 covers 15 residues. CDR1 is SGDLS, CDR2 YYNGEE, per germline. The CDR3 bases that were read are TGTGCCAGCAGCGTTCTGACAGGGTCGAAAGAGACC. Translating gives CASSVLTGSKET. The whole CDR3 reads CASSVLTGSKETQYF.

The CDR3 protein is CAWSDGGLDWSRTQYF. The covered CDR3 bases are TGTGCCTGGAGTGATGGAGGCCTGGACTGGTCAAGGACG. This sequence joins TRBV30 and TRBJ2-3; a possible D gene is TRBD2 (5 bases). The sequenced fragment ends 3 residues before the CDR3 boundary, so the rest is inferred from the germline J gene. Germline V gene lookup returns CDR1 GTSNPN and CDR2 SVGIG (reference sequence). The CDR3 spans 16 residues.

Worth noting for this clone: The read ends 3 residues early relative to the CDR3; the germline J gene fills the gap. The chain has TRBV5-4 and TRBJ2-1; TRBD2 is a possible D gene (5 bases). The CDR3 runs 13 residues. Trimming pared 1 base from V and 5 bases from J, leaving 7 bases between. CDR1 and CDR2 (germline): SGHNT, YYREEE (reference sequence). The CDR3 sequence is CASSLTSDNEQFF. CDR3 DNA, as far as it was read: TGTGCCAGCAGCTTGACTAGTGACAATGAG.

Regarding this clone: The read ends 3 residues before the CDR3 terminus; that terminus is restored from the germline J gene. The V and J genes are TRBV19 and TRBJ2-3, with TRBD1 matching 8 bases. The CDR3 contains 18 residues. Germline CDR1 and CDR2: LNHDA and SQIVND (reference sequence). The sequenced part of the CDR3 DNA is TGTGCCAGTTGGTCGCAGGGGGCTGCTACTGTGGGAAATCAGCCG. Translating it yields CASWSQGAATVGNQP. The CDR3 as a whole reads CASWSQGAATVGNQPQYF.